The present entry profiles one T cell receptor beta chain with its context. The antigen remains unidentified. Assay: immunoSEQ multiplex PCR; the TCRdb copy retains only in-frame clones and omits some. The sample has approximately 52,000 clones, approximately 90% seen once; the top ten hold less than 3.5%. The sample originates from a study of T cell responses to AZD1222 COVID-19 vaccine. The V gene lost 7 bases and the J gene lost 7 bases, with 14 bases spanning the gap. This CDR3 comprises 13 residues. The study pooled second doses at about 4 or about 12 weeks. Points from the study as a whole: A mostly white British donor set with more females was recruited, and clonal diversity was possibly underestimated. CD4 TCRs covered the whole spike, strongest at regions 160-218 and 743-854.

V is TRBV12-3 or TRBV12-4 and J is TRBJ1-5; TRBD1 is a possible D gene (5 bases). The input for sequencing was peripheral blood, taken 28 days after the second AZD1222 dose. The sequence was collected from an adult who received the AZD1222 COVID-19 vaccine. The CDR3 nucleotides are TGTGCCAGCACCAGTGGCGGGGACCAGCCCCAGCATTTT. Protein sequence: CASTSGGDQPQHF.